This T cell receptor beta chain appears in the sequencing data of a study of long-term antiretroviral therapy in people with HIV. Study summary: The earliest samples came about a decade before the 2015 immediate-ART recommendation.

Study observations and caveats: Diversity went up after ART and still fell short of transplant donor controls.

A v3.0 immunoSEQ assay was performed at survey level. The repertoire was sequenced with immunoSEQ multiplex PCR; TCRdb's copy has only in-frame clones and lacks some. The data contain roughly 50,000 clones, around 80% of them seen just once; the ten biggest clones take up 2.5% to 3.5%. Trimming cost V 2 bases and J 0 bases, with 11 bases left between them. Looked up from germline, CDR1 is MNHEY and CDR2 is SVGAGI. CDR3 length: 15 residues. In its sample, this clone was seen a few times. Its target is not known. The chain has TRBV6-5 and TRBJ2-7, with TRBD2 as a possible D gene (5 bases). This sequence originates from a woman aged 18 to 35 with HIV. This specimen was unsorted PBMCs, taken 0.8 years after starting antiretroviral therapy. In DNA, the CDR3 is TGTGCCAGCAGTTACGCTAGTGCGGGCTCCTACGAGCAGTACTTC. It yields the protein CASSYASAGSYEQYF.